Each of the 18 T cell receptor beta chains below was sequenced from the same sample in a study of patients and donors after allogeneic stem cell transplantation. One entry per CDR3 protein results from TCRdb running MiXCR on the RT-PCR reads. The table shows some 160,000 distinct CDR3 sequences, with approximately 24% occurring only once. Sequencing was done on a sample of blood, either unsorted or a sorted T cell fraction (not recorded which). The source is a human donor who was either an allogeneic HSCT recipient or a stem cell or donor lymphocyte infusion donor (not recorded which). It is not recorded whose cells these are; they may come from a transplant donor.

This clonotype was seen only a few times. The chain recombines TRBV30 with TRBJ2-7, with D perhaps being TRBD1 or TRBD2 (6 bases each). Trimming cost V 8 bases and J 4 bases, with 18 bases left between them. Germline V gene sequence: CDR1 GTSNPN, CDR2 SVGIG (reference sequence). This CDR3 spans 13 amino acids. The CDR3 sequence is CAQSSGAFYEQYF. CDR3 DNA sequence: TGTGCCCAATCTTCGGGGGCGTTTTACGAGCAGTACTTC. The variable domain in full, with the rest retrieved from reference TRBV30 and TRBJ2-7, is SQTIHQWPATLVQPVGSPLSLECTVEGTSNPNLYWYRQAAGRGLQLLFYSVGIGQISSEVPQNLSASRPQDRQFILSSKKLLLSDSGFYLCAQSSGAFYEQYFGPGTRLTVT.

This clonotype has more than one count but fewer than ten. The V gene is TRBV4-3, the J gene TRBJ1-5; a weak D match, TRBD1 (6 bases). The CDR3 extends over 14 amino acids. Germline V gene sequence: CDR1 LGHNA, CDR2 YSLEER. Trimming took 4 bases from V and 4 from J, leaving 11 bases between them. In nucleotides, the CDR3 is TGCGCCAGCAGCCCGGGGGCGCGGAATCAGCCCCAGCATTTT. This sequence encodes CASSPGARNQPQHF.

This chain connects TRBV6-6 to TRBJ1-5; no definite D call. V was clipped by 4 bases and J by 7 bases, with 11 bases between them. CDR1 is MNHNY, CDR2 SVGAGI, per germline (reference sequence). This CDR3 region has 13 residues. CDR3 nucleotide sequence: TGTGCCAGCAGTTTTCGGGGTGTGCAGCCCCAGCATTTT. The encoded protein is CASSFRGVQPQHF.

This clonotype has a handful of counts. The chain has TRBV5-1 and TRBJ2-1, with D tentatively TRBD2 (6 bases). Germline CDR1 reads SGHRS; CDR2 reads YFSETQ. Trimming took off 1 base at V and 15 bases at J, with 14 bases between the two ends. The CDR3 is made up of 12 amino acids. For the CDR3, the DNA is TGCGCCAGCAGCTTGATAGCGGAGCAGTGGTTCTTC. This codes for CASSLIAEQWFF.

A few counts support this clonotype. J is TRBJ2-5 and V is TRBV5-1; 7 nucleotides align to TRBD1. V lost 5 bases and J lost 4; bases outside the gene matches: 11. Germline loops: CDR1 SGHRS, CDR2 YFSETQ. This CDR3 spans 15 amino acids. CDR3 in amino acids: CASSLRTGPIETQYF. DNA of the CDR3: TGCGCCAGCAGTTTACGGACAGGACCGATAGAGACCCAGTACTTC.

The chain has TRBV28 and TRBJ2-5, with TRBD2 as a possible D gene (5 bases). The V end was cut by 8 bases, the J end by 1 base, with 11 bases between. The CDR3 has 13 amino acids. Germline V CDR1 and CDR2: MDHEN, SYDVKM. In DNA, the CDR3 is TGTGCCAGCTGGTCTCGGGGCCAAGAGACCCAGTACTTC. Amino acids: CASWSRGQETQYF.

About this clonotype: A junction end diverges from the germline sequence, so it may reflect a read error. The chain uses TRBV5-1 and TRBJ2-1; 9 nucleotides align to TRBD2. CDR3 length: 15 amino acids. Germline lookup yields CDR1 SGHRS and CDR2 YFSETQ. This CDR3 is CTSSLASGAYNEQFF. The CDR3 nucleotides read TGCACCAGCAGCTTGGCTAGCGGGGCATACAATGAGCAGTTCTTC.

The V and J genes are TRBV14 and TRBJ2-2; D remains ambiguous. Germline V CDR1 and CDR2: SGHDN, FVKESK. This CDR3 contains 12 residues. Trimming took off 3 bases at V and 4 bases at J, with 3 bases between the two ends. The CDR3 sequence is CASSHTTGELFF. The CDR3 region has the DNA TGTGCCAGCAGCCATACCACCGGGGAGCTGTTTTTT.

The genes are TRBV6-1 and TRBJ2-7; no reliable D call. With 6 bases removed from V and 3 bases from J, the gap between germline ends came to 9 bases. CDR1 and CDR2 from the germline V gene are MNHNS and SASEGT. This CDR3 is 12 amino acids long. The CDR3 loop reads CASRDFSYEQYF. CDR3 bases: TGTGCCAGCAGAGATTTCAGCTACGAGCAGTACTTC.

This chain uses TRBV10-3 with TRBJ2-1, with TRBD2 as a possible D gene (6 bases). This CDR3 has 14 residues. V was clipped by 4 bases and J by 8 bases, with 15 bases between them. The germline CDR1 and CDR2 sequences are ENHRY and SYGVKD. The CDR3 region has the DNA TGTGCCATCAGTGGGTGGACCCGCGGGGATGAGCAGTTCTTC. It yields the protein CAISGWTRGDEQFF.

The chain is built from TRBV6-2 or TRBV6-3 and TRBJ2-3, with 7 bases lining up with TRBD2. Looked up from germline, CDR1 is MNHEY and CDR2 is SVGEGT. The CDR3 length is 14 residues. The trim removed 11 bases at V and 1 base at J, leaving 9 bases unmatched. CDR3 sequence reads: CASEAGWGTDTQYF. The CDR3 coding sequence is TGTGCCTCAGAAGCGGGATGGGGCACAGATACGCAGTATTTT.

This rearrangement joins TRBV9 to TRBJ2-3, with 10 bases identical to TRBD2. The trim removed 3 bases at V and 3 bases at J, leaving 7 bases unmatched. The CDR3 spans 16 residues. Germline V gene data show CDR1 as SGDLS and CDR2 as YYNGEE. The CDR3 coding sequence is TGTGCCAGCAGCGAAACAAGCGGGAGGGGTACAGATACGCAGTATTTT. This sequence encodes CASSETSGRGTDTQYF. Drawing the rest from reference TRBV9 and TRBJ2-3, the complete variable domain is DSGVTQTPKHLITATGQRVTLRCSPRSGDLSVYWYQQSLDQGLQFLIQYYNGEERAKGNILERFSAQQFPDLHSELNLSSLELGDSALYFCASSETSGRGTDTQYFGPGTRLTVL.

This clonotype appeared a few times. The J gene is TRBJ1-1, the V gene TRBV21-1; the listed D gene, TRBD1, was not tested against the DNA. TRBV21-1 is annotated as a pseudogene. The CDR3 covers 17 residues. In nucleotides, the CDR3 is TGTGCCAGCAGCAAAGTGGAGACAGGGGTCATGAACACTGAAGCTTTCTTT. Amino acid sequence: CASSKVETGVMNTEAFF.

The chain joins TRBV2 to TRBJ1-6; no firm D call. This CDR3 has 16 amino acids. CDR1 and CDR2 (germline): SNHLY, FYNNEI. V gave up 5 bases and J gave up 1 base, with 12 bases separating them. Here the CDR3 DNA reads TGTGCCAGCAGTAGTAGGGAGGGTTCCTATAATTCACCCCTCCACTTT. Translation gives CASSSREGSYNSPLHF.

This clonotype was recorded a few times. The V gene is TRBV11-1, the J gene TRBJ2-1; 9 bases match TRBD2. CDR3 length: 14 residues. Looked up from germline, CDR1 is SGHAT and CDR2 is FQDESV (reference sequence). Trimming took 0 bases from V and 8 from J; bases not matched to a gene: 2. CDR3 amino acids: CASSLAGTSYEQFF. In DNA form, the CDR3 reads TGTGCCAGCAGCTTAGCCGGGACTAGCTATGAGCAGTTCTTC. Variable domain in full (rest from reference TRBV11-1 and TRBJ2-1): EAEVAQSPRYKITEKSQAVAFWCDPISGHATLYWYRQILGQGPELLVQFQDESVVDDSQLPKDRFSAERLKGVDSTLKIQPAELGDSAMYLCASSLAGTSYEQFFGPGTRLTVL.

This sequence joins TRBV7-9 and TRBJ1-1; no clear D gene. CDR1 is SEHNR and CDR2 is FQNEAQ in the germline V gene (reference sequence). The germline V and J ends were trimmed by 3 bases and 6 bases, with 8 bases remaining between them. CDR3 size: 12 residues. The CDR3 DNA reads TGTGCCAGCAGCTTTGATCAACCTGAAGCTTTCTTT. Amino acids: CASSFDQPEAFF.

This clonotype has a count of ten or more. This chain uses TRBV4-1 with TRBJ1-6, with a possible D match to TRBD1 (5 bases). V lost 4 bases, J lost 3 bases, and 16 bases lay in between. The CDR3 extends over 17 amino acids. From germline, CDR1 is MGHRA and CDR2 YSYEKL. As DNA, the CDR3 is TGCGCCAGCAGCCCCACGACAGAGTTGAACTATAATTCACCCCTCCACTTT. Its protein is CASSPTTELNYNSPLHF.

V usage is TRBV7-2 and J usage is TRBJ2-1; TRBD2 matches 8 bases. Germline V CDR1 and CDR2: SGHTA, FQGNSA. The CDR3 is 16 residues long. The V segment lost 6 bases and the J segment 8 bases; nucleotides outside the gene matches: 15. Here the CDR3 reads CASSYSQGGRCYEQFF. Here the CDR3 DNA reads TGTGCCAGCAGTTATTCCCAGGGCGGGAGGTGTTATGAGCAGTTCTTC.